Listed below are T cell receptor beta chains from one sample, sequenced in a study of identical twins. TCRdb reanalysed the 5' RACE reads using MiXCR and keeps one entry per CDR3 protein. The sample yields 690,000 or so distinct CDR3 sequences, 8.6% seen once. A further study also used this sample, focusing on yellow fever vaccine responses in identical twins.

Sequenced: PBMCs. The receptor source for this set is a woman between 18 and 30 years old in good health. Each CDR3 is given with its conserved first and last residue. The D gene is left open where the match is weak. Clone size is given for some rows only: seen once, a few or many times, or a class if the clone is expanded.

NA NA TRBJ2-6 TRBV23-1 TGCGCCAGCAGTCAACTTGGCACATGCTCTGGGGCCAACGTCCTGACTTTC CASSQLGTCSGANVLTF
NA few TRBJ1-5 TRBV20-1 TGCAGTGCTCACGGGGGAGACAATCAGCCCCAGCATTTT CSAHGGDNQPQHF
NA few TRBJ2-7 TRBV7-2 TGTGCCAGCAGCCTCGCCGGGACCCCCTACGAGCAGTACTTC CASSLAGTPYEQYF
TRBD1 NA TRBJ2-7 TRBV11-2 TGTGCCAGCAGCTACCAACCAGGGGGTAGCTACGAGCAGTACTTC CASSYQPGGSYEQYF
TRBD2 few TRBJ2-3 TRBV20-1 TGCAGTGCGCAACTAGCGGGGGTCTTTAGTACAGATACGCAGTATTTT CSAQLAGVFSTDTQYF
NA NA TRBJ2-5 TRBV7-9 TGTGCCAGCAGCATAAACGGGCAGGGGTCAATGGAGACCCAGTACTTC CASSINGQGSMETQYF
TRBD1 NA TRBJ1-5 TRBV15 TGTGCCACCAGCAGGGGACAGGGGGCGGGTCAGCCCCAGCATTTT CATSRGQGAGQPQHF
TRBD1 many TRBJ1-3 TRBV11-2 TGTGCCAGCAGCTTAGCACAGGGGCAAGGAAACACCATATATTTT CASSLAQGQGNTIYF
TRBD2 many TRBJ2-2 TRBV29-1 TGCAGCGTTGCGGTACTAGCGGATAACACCGGGGAGCTGTTTTTT CSVAVLADNTGELFF
NA few TRBJ1-1 TRBV15 TGTGCCACCAGCTCTGGGGGCTCGAGCACTGAAGCTTTCTTT CATSSGGSSTEAFF
NA few TRBJ1-4 TRBV5-1 TGCGCCAGCAGCTTGGGGTATGCGACTAATGAAAAACTGTTTTTT CASSLGYATNEKLFF
TRBD2 NA TRBJ2-7 TRBV20-1 TGCAGTGCTAGAGTCAACTCGGGACTAGCGAGATACGAGCAGTACTTC CSARVNSGLARYEQYF
NA NA TRBJ1-4 TRBV28 TGTGCCAGCAGCACCCAGGGGTTGACTAATGAAAAACTGTTTTTT CASSTQGLTNEKLFF
NA many TRBJ2-1 TRBV5-1 TGCGCCAGCAGCAAAACGTACAATGAGCAGTTCTTC CASSKTYNEQFF
TRBD1 NA TRBJ1-5 TRBV15 TGTGCCACCAGCAGTGTACAGGGGGCGAATCAGCCCCAGCATTTT CATSSVQGANQPQHF
NA few TRBJ1-5 TRBV27 TGTGCCAGCAGTCAGTTGGGAGGAGTTCAGCCCCAGCATTTT CASSQLGGVQPQHF
NA many TRBJ1-6 TRBV7-2 TGTGCCAGCACCCCCCAGGGGTTTAATTCACCCCTCCACTTT CASTPQGFNSPLHF
NA NA TRBJ2-3 TRBV9 TGTGCCAGCAGCGTAGTGGGAGCCACAGATACGCAGTATTTT CASSVVGATDTQYF
NA NA TRBJ2-5 TRBV20-1 TGCAGTGCCTCTGGTGTGACAGGAAAACAAGAGACCCAGTACTTC CSASGVTGKQETQYF
TRBD1 NA TRBJ2-7 TRBV28 TGTGCCAGCAGACAAGGACAGGGGCGAATTACGGGCCACGAGCAGTACTTC CASRQGQGRITGHEQYF
NA few TRBJ1-6 TRBV6-5 TGTGCCAGCAGTTACGGGACAAGGAATTCACCCCTCCACTTT CASSYGTRNSPLHF
TRBD1 NA TRBJ1-1 TRBV14 TGTGCCAGCACCCTAGCCGGGACAGGGGAAATCACTGAAGCTTTCTTT CASTLAGTGEITEAFF
NA many TRBJ2-7 TRBV29-1 TGCAGCGTCGAGACCGTAAGCTCCTACGAGCAGTACTTC CSVETVSSYEQYF
TRBD2 NA TRBJ2-3 TRBV4-2 TGTGCCAGCAGCCAAAGCGGGATCACAGATACGCAGTATTTT CASSQSGITDTQYF
TRBD2 few TRBJ2-1 TRBV11-2 TGTGCCAGCAGCTCCAGCGGGAGTGAGCAGTTCTTC CASSSSGSEQFF
NA few TRBJ1-1 TRBV7-2 TGTGCCAGCAGATCACTTAGGAACACTGAAGCTTTCTTT CASRSLRNTEAFF
NA few TRBJ2-3 TRBV15 TGTGCCACCAGCAGATCCGGGGCTAGCACAGATACGCAGTATTTT CATSRSGASTDTQYF
NA few TRBJ2-2 TRBV4-3 TGCGCCAGCAGCCAAGCTGACTTCGGGGAGCTGTTTTTT CASSQADFGELFF
NA few TRBJ2-3 TRBV12-3/TRBV12-4 TGTGCCAGCATCGTGTATGGAGATACGCAGTATTTT CASIVYGDTQYF